Listed here are 22 T cell receptor beta chains from one sample, sequenced in a study of blood T cell repertoires in COVID-19 (dated by TCRdb to the early 2020s). The library came from the immunoSEQ multiplex PCR assay. The table comes from immuneACCESS by way of TCRdb, which keeps in-frame sequences with V and J called. Part of the clones is missing from these tables; in studies checked, under half for an unresolved V gene and the rest for unknown reasons. The sample table holds about 230,000 clones, of which roughly 76% were seen once. 6.5% to 9.5% of the sample comes from the top ten. Sequences were obtained from peripheral blood. The receptor source for this set is a woman aged 80 or over with COVID-19, enrolled during active disease.

The chain uses TRBV5-1 and TRBJ2-3; the D is unclear. CDR1 and CDR2 from the germline V gene are SGHRS and YFSETQ. This CDR3 has 14 amino acids. V gave up 4 bases and J gave up 2 bases, with 11 bases separating them. The CDR3 nucleotides read TGCGCCAGCAGCCGGTGGTACCTCACAGATACGCAGTATTTT. This codes for CASSRWYLTDTQYF.

This clone was seen just once. V is TRBV7-6 and J is TRBJ2-5; maybe TRBD2 (6 bases). Trimming stripped 4 bases from V and 4 bases from J, with 19 bases between. The CDR3 contains 16 residues. The germline V gene encodes CDR1 SGHVS and CDR2 FNYEAQ. The CDR3 DNA is TGTGCCAGCAGCTACAGCCACAGGAGAGCGGGAGAGACCCAGTACTTC. Protein: CASSYSHRRAGETQYF.

The chain has TRBV12-3 or TRBV12-4 and TRBJ2-3, with D possibly TRBD1 on 6 matching bases. This CDR3 contains 12 residues. Trimming stripped 5 bases from V and 12 bases from J, with 15 bases between. DNA of the CDR3: TGTGCCAGCAGTCAACGAGACAGGAAACAGTATTTT. It codes for CASSQRDRKQYF.

The rearrangement links TRBV7-6 to TRBJ2-1, with D uncertain. The germline gives CDR1 SGHVS, CDR2 FNYEAQ. The ends were cut back, 4 bases at V and 6 bases at J, with 13 bases in the middle. CDR3 size: 14 residues. The CDR3 coding sequence is TGTGCCAGCAGCTCTCCAAGTTCGGGCAATGAGCAGTTCTTC. The encoded protein is CASSSPSSGNEQFF.

This clone appeared once. This sequence joins TRBV28 and TRBJ1-2, with D uncertain. Per the germline V gene, CDR1 is MDHEN and CDR2 is SYDVKM. Trimming took 5 bases from V and 5 from J, leaving 9 bases between them. The CDR3 is made up of 12 amino acids. DNA of the CDR3: TGTGCCAGCAGTGCTAGAGGGTATGGCTACACCTTC. Its protein product is CASSARGYGYTF.

The rearrangement links TRBV7-2 to TRBJ2-1; the match to TRBD2 covers 9 bases. CDR1 is SGHTA and CDR2 is FQGNSA in the germline V gene. The CDR3 runs 16 residues. V lost 7 bases to trimming and J lost 10 bases; unmatched junction nucleotides: 17. For the CDR3, the DNA is TGTGCCAGCACCCCCGTGGGGCGGGGGGGGCTTGGAGAGCAGTTCTTC. Translating it yields CASTPVGRGGLGEQFF.

The chain combines TRBV5-1 with TRBJ2-5; TRBD2 is a possible D gene (6 bases). This CDR3 is built from 13 residues. Germline V gene sequence: CDR1 SGHRS, CDR2 YFSETQ. Trimming took off 4 bases at V and 3 bases at J, with 10 bases between the two ends. The CDR3 nucleotides read TGCGCCAGCAGCCGGGACTCCGAAGAGACCCAGTACTTC. Translated: CASSRDSEETQYF.

The CDR3 nucleotides are TGTGCCGTAGGGAGTGGACTCCCTAGCACAGATACGCAGTATTTT. It is translated as CAVGSGLPSTDTQYF. V gene TRBV10-3 combines with J gene TRBJ2-3; D may be TRBD2 (5 bases). This CDR3 region has 15 residues. The V end was cut by 11 bases, the J end by 0 bases, with 18 bases between. The V gene's germline CDR1 is ENHRY and CDR2 SYGVKD.

The chain couples TRBV6-5 to TRBJ1-2; 7 nucleotides agree with TRBD1. Per germline, CDR1 MNHEY and CDR2 SVGAGI. The CDR3 runs 14 residues. The V segment lost 6 bases and the J segment 4 bases; nucleotides outside the gene matches: 8. In DNA form, the CDR3 reads TGTGCCAGCAGCCCGCCCGGGACAGCCTATGGCTACACCTTC. This codes for CASSPPGTAYGYTF.

The V and J genes are TRBV19 and TRBJ2-3; TRBD2 matches at 8 bases. V lost 3 bases, J lost 5 bases, and 10 bases stayed unmatched. The CDR3 totals 16 residues. The germline CDR1 and CDR2 sequences are LNHDA and SQIVND (reference sequence). The CDR3 DNA sequence: TGTGCCAGTAGTATCACTAGCGGTTCCTGGGGAGATACGCAGTATTTT. Protein sequence: CASSITSGSWGDTQYF.

The CDR3 loop is CASSLTPGVTEAFF. DNA for the CDR3: TGCGCCAGCAGCTTAACGCCAGGGGTCACTGAAGCTTTCTTT. This chain joins TRBV5-1 and TRBJ1-1; TRBD1 is a possible D gene (6 bases). Germline V gene sequence: CDR1 SGHRS, CDR2 YFSETQ. This CDR3 is 14 amino acids long. V was pared by 2 bases and J by 4 bases, with 12 bases between.

This clone has only a few counts. The rearrangement joins TRBV5-1 to TRBJ2-3; 12 bases are a match to TRBD2. The CDR3 spans 20 residues. Germline trimming cut 1 base from V and 1 base from J; bases unmatched to any gene: 13. The V gene's germline CDR1 is SGHRS and CDR2 YFSETQ. This chain's CDR3 is CASSLTGLAGIRGGTDTQYF. CDR3 sequence (DNA): TGCGCCAGCAGCTTGACCGGACTAGCGGGGATCCGGGGGGGCACAGATACGCAGTATTTT.

This chain connects TRBV28 to TRBJ1-1, with 8 bases that match TRBD1. Germline assignment: CDR1 MDHEN and CDR2 SYDVKM. Trimming removed 7 bases from V and 3 bases from J; junction bases left unmatched: 7. The CDR3 loop spans 14 amino acids. The CDR3 loop reads CASTFSDRDTEAFF. The CDR3 nucleotides are TGTGCCAGCACTTTCTCGGACAGGGACACTGAAGCTTTCTTT.

The chain carries TRBV11-3 and TRBJ2-2; 10 bases fit TRBD1. Germline V gene sequence: CDR1 SGHNT, CDR2 YENEEA. J lost 7 bases, V lost 5 bases, and 4 bases had no gene match. The CDR3 totals 14 residues. CDR3 nucleotides: TGTGCCAGCAGCCTGGACAGGGGGGACGGGGAGCTGTTTTTT. Protein sequence: CASSLDRGDGELFF. Looking up the rest from reference TRBV11-3 and TRBJ2-2 gives the full variable domain: EAGVVQSPRYKIIEKKQPVAFWCNPISGHNTLYWYLQNLGQGPELLIRYENEEAVDDSQLPKDRFSAERLKGVDSTLKIQPAELGDSAVYLCASSLDRGDGELFFGEGSRLTVL.

The J gene is TRBJ2-2, the V gene TRBV6-2 or TRBV6-3; maybe TRBD1 (5 bases). V dropped 2 bases and J dropped 4 bases, with 11 bases sitting between them. Germline V gene lookup returns CDR1 MNHEY and CDR2 SVGEGT. This CDR3 is 15 amino acids long. The CDR3 DNA reads TGTGCCAGCAGTTACGTGGGGCTGGGCACCGGGGAGCTGTTTTTT. Encoded protein: CASSYVGLGTGELFF.

The chain recombines TRBV24-1 with TRBJ2-5; 11 bases agree with TRBD2. Trimming cost V 1 base and J 4 bases; bases outside gene matches: 4. This CDR3 spans 16 amino acids. Germline values: CDR1 KGHDR, CDR2 SFDVKD. The CDR3 protein is CATSDLALAGGETQYF. The CDR3 nucleotides read TGTGCCACCAGTGATTTAGCCCTAGCGGGAGGAGAGACCCAGTACTTC.

The rearrangement uses TRBV19 and TRBJ1-1; D may be TRBD1 (5 bases). With 7 bases removed from V and 11 bases from J, the gap between germline ends came to 23 bases. CDR3 length equals 14 residues. The germline V gene has CDR1 LNHDA and CDR2 SQIVND (reference sequence). The CDR3 coding sequence is TGTGCCAGTATGTTCAAGGGACTCGCCTCGGGGGCTTTCTTT. Its translation: CASMFKGLASGAFF. The full variable domain, its missing parts supplied by reference TRBV19 and TRBJ1-1, is DGGITQSPKYLFRKEGQNVTLSCEQNLNHDAMYWYRQDPGQGLRLIYYSQIVNDFQKGDIAEGYSVSREKKESFPLTVTSAQKNPTAFYLCASMFKGLASGAFFGQGTRLTVV.

Worth noting for this clone: Different DNA sequences within this sample yield the same CDR3. The V and J genes are TRBV2 and TRBJ1-5; D may be TRBD1 (5 bases). CDR3 length: 13 residues. Germline loops: CDR1 SNHLY, CDR2 FYNNEI. The germline V and J ends were trimmed by 4 bases and 4 bases, with 8 bases remaining between them. CDR3 nucleotides: TGTGCCAGCAGTGGGGGGGGGAATCAGCCCCAGCATTTT. Protein: CASSGGGNQPQHF.

The chain recombines TRBV2 with TRBJ1-2, with 7 bases lining up with TRBD1. Germline trimming cut 11 bases from V and 2 bases from J; bases unmatched to any gene: 11. Per germline, CDR1 SNHLY and CDR2 FYNNEI. CDR3 length: 14 amino acids. In nucleotides, the CDR3 is TGTGCCGGGACAGCTAGGGAAGGGAACTATGGCTACACCTTC. It encodes CAGTAREGNYGYTF.

The V call is TRBV6-5, the J call TRBJ1-1; 7 bases match TRBD1. This CDR3 comprises 14 residues. Looked up from germline, CDR1 is MNHEY and CDR2 is SVGAGI. With 2 bases clipped from V and 5 bases from J, the junction kept 5 bases outside the gene matches. CDR3 sequence reads: CASSYAGGKTEAFF. The DNA of the CDR3 is TGTGCCAGCAGTTACGCAGGGGGGAAGACTGAAGCTTTCTTT.

Concerning this clone itself: One end of the junction fails to match germline, which may point to a read error. CDR3 coding DNA: TGTGCCAGCAGCTGGGGGCCCGAGGAGTACTTC. Its protein product is CASSWGPEEYF. V gene TRBV5-8 combines with J gene TRBJ2-7, with D tentatively TRBD1 (6 bases). This CDR3 contains 11 residues. From germline, CDR1 is SGHTS and CDR2 YDEGEE.

The chain uses TRBV7-2 and TRBJ2-1, with TRBD2 identical over 13 bases. V lost 6 bases, J lost 3 bases, and 14 bases stayed unmatched. Germline-derived CDR1 and CDR2 are SGHTA and FQGNSA. The CDR3 consists of 19 residues. DNA for the CDR3: TGTGCCAGCAGATCACCGGGACTAGCGGGAAGGGGGGACTACAATGAGCAGTTCTTC. Translating gives CASRSPGLAGRGDYNEQFF. The full variable domain, rest sourced from reference TRBV7-2 and TRBJ2-1, is GAGVSQSPSNKVTEKGKDVELRCDPISGHTALYWYRQSLGQGLEFLIYFQGNSAPDKSGLPSDRFSAERTGGSVSTLTIQRTQQEDSAVYLCASRSPGLAGRGDYNEQFFGPGTRLTVL.